This T cell receptor beta chain stems from a study of blood T cell repertoires in COVID-19. Study-wide context: T cells, B-cell-depleted T cells, or PBMCs provided the cDNA or gDNA that served as material.

This CDR3 is built from 13 residues. The V gene lost 1 base and the J gene lost 2 bases, with 6 bases spanning the gap. The germline V gene encodes CDR1 SGHVS and CDR2 FQNEAQ. This clone was counted only a few times. TCRdb's table, derived via immunoSEQ multiplex PCR, lists solely in-frame clones and lacks some. The sample records 63,000 or so clones, under 90% being singletons. The receptor's source is a human donor in a cohort sampled during active COVID-19. The rearrangement uses TRBV7-8 and TRBJ2-7; D is ambiguous. The sequencing sample was made of peripheral blood. The CDR3 loop is CASSLVRTYEQYF. The CDR3 DNA reads TGTGCCAGCAGCTTAGTGCGGACCTACGAGCAGTACTTC.